A single sample is the source of the 23 T cell receptor beta chains below, sequenced in a study of control samples from healthy donors and cancer patients (dated by TCRdb to between 2020 and 2021). Libraries were built with the immunoSEQ multiplex PCR assay. In TCRdb, the immuneACCESS table is reduced to in-frame sequences with V and J assigned. These tables do not hold every clone; where another copy was compared, an unresolved V gene accounts for under half, and the others remain unexplained. In this sample the table shows over 65,000 clones, 85% to 95% of which occur a single time. The ten largest make up approximately 5.7% of the sample. Material for sequencing was blood. All receptors derive from a woman aged 35 to 49 in good health.

The V gene is TRBV30, the J gene TRBJ1-2, with TRBD1 matching over 11 bases. The ends lost 3 bases at V and 4 bases at J; junction bases unmatched: 7. Germline V gene data show CDR1 as GTSNPN and CDR2 as SVGIG (reference sequence). The CDR3 runs to 15 residues. In DNA, the CDR3 is TGTGCCTGGAGGCCCGGGACAGGGGGAAGCTATGGCTACACCTTC. Its translation is CAWRPGTGGSYGYTF.

Here the CDR3 reads CATSRPLTTVTGELFF. The DNA for the CDR3 is TGTGCCACCAGCAGACCACTTACAACAGTTACCGGGGAGCTGTTTTTT. The chain employs TRBV15 and TRBJ2-2; D is unresolved. Trimming shortened V by 2 bases and J by 5 bases, and 15 bases separated the two germline ends. Per the germline V gene, CDR1 is LNHNV and CDR2 is YYDKDF (reference sequence). CDR3 length: 16 residues.

V is TRBV28 and J is TRBJ2-7; D is perhaps TRBD1 or TRBD2 (7 bases each). The CDR3 runs 15 residues. Per the germline V gene, CDR1 is MDHEN and CDR2 is SYDVKM. The ends were cut back, 2 bases at V and 6 bases at J, with 17 bases in the middle. CDR3 sequence (DNA): TGTGCCAGCAGTTTAACAGGGGTTGCGGGGGCCGAGCAGTACTTC. Its protein product is CASSLTGVAGAEQYF.

This clone was observed a handful of times. The gene calls are TRBV6-5 and TRBJ2-2; weak D call: TRBD1 (6 bases). V was cut by 8 bases and J by 7 bases, with 14 bases left in between. There are 13 residues in the CDR3. CDR1 is MNHEY, CDR2 SVGAGI, per germline. CDR3 residues: CASFTGSGGELFF. As DNA, the CDR3 is TGTGCCAGCTTTACAGGGAGCGGCGGGGAGCTGTTTTTT.

This clone was counted between two and nine times. This rearrangement joins TRBV18 to TRBJ1-1; D not certain. The CDR3 extends over 13 amino acids. V lost 2 bases to trimming and J lost 4 bases, with 8 bases between them. Germline lookup yields CDR1 KGHSH and CDR2 LQKENI. The CDR3 protein is CASSPGTFTEAFF. CDR3 DNA: TGTGCCAGCTCACCAGGAACCTTCACTGAAGCTTTCTTT.

The genes are TRBV3-1 (or the pseudogene TRBV3-2) and TRBJ1-4, with 9 bases that match TRBD1. This CDR3 is 15 amino acids long. V gave up 1 base and J gave up 8 bases; unmatched junction bases: 5. The germline gives CDR1 LGHDT, CDR2 YNNKEL (reference sequence). CDR3 sequence: CASSQAWDRDEKLFF. Here the CDR3 DNA reads TGTGCCAGCAGCCAAGCATGGGACAGGGACGAAAAACTGTTTTTT.

The rearrangement joins TRBV2 to TRBJ1-6; D is unclear. Trimming left V 3 bases short and J 10 bases short, with 7 bases between. Germline assignment: CDR1 SNHLY and CDR2 FYNNEI. The CDR3 has 12 residues. DNA for the CDR3: TGTGCCAGCAGTGACAGCTGGTCACCCCTCCACTTT. It yields the protein CASSDSWSPLHF.

The V gene is TRBV28, the J gene TRBJ1-1; no firm D call. From germline, CDR1 is MDHEN and CDR2 SYDVKM. V was cut by 8 bases and J by 4 bases, with 14 bases left in between. CDR3 length: 13 residues. CDR3 nucleotide sequence: TGTGCCAGCCTTAAACCTTGGGGCACTGAAGCTTTCTTT. As protein: CASLKPWGTEAFF.

J is TRBJ1-5 and V is TRBV19, with D possibly matching TRBD1 (6 bases). The CDR3 contains 12 residues. The germline V gene encodes CDR1 LNHDA and CDR2 SQIVND (reference sequence). The CDR3 DNA reads TGTGTGGCGGGCAGGGGAGATCAGCCCCAGCATTTT. Its protein product is CVAGRGDQPQHF.

CDR3 residues: CASSAASVANYGYTF. DNA for the CDR3: TGTGCCAGCAGCGCCGCATCGGTAGCTAACTATGGCTACACCTTC. This chain connects TRBV5-4 to TRBJ1-2; D gene unclear. V was shortened by 4 bases and J by 0 bases, with 13 bases between the two germline ends. CDR3 size: 15 residues. Germline-derived CDR1 and CDR2 are SGHNT and YYREEE (reference sequence).

The chain uses TRBV5-1 and TRBJ2-3; 11 positions match TRBD2. Looked up from germline, CDR1 is SGHRS and CDR2 is YFSETQ. This CDR3 is built from 16 residues. The V gene end was trimmed by 2 bases and the J gene end by 1 base; junction bases not matched to a gene: 3. The DNA of the CDR3 is TGCGCCAGCAGCTTTAGCGGGGGGGGCGGCACAGATACGCAGTATTTT. It specifies CASSFSGGGGTDTQYF.

The sample holds one count of this clone. J is TRBJ1-2 and V is TRBV6-5; 7 positions agree with TRBD1. Trimming at V came to 2 bases and at J to 4 bases, leaving 7 bases not matched to a gene. This CDR3 spans 15 amino acids. Germline V gives CDR1 MNHEY, CDR2 SVGAGI. The DNA of the CDR3 is TGTGCCAGCAGTTACGCTCGCGGGACAGTCTATGGCTACACCTTC. Its protein is CASSYARGTVYGYTF.

The gene calls are TRBV7-9 and TRBJ2-1, with D hard to call. Between the trimmed V and J ends, which lost 0 bases and 9 bases, there was a span of 6 bases. The CDR3 has 12 amino acids. Germline V lookup: CDR1 SEHNR, CDR2 FQNEAQ (reference sequence). The CDR3 coding sequence is TGTGCCAGCAGCTTAGCAGTGAGTGAGCAGTTCTTC. It encodes CASSLAVSEQFF.

CDR3 region: CSVGLDGNTIYF. The DNA of the CDR3 is TGCAGCGTTGGTCTTGACGGAAACACCATATATTTT. This chain joins TRBV29-1 and TRBJ1-3; unclear D gene. V was cut by 4 bases and J by 4 bases, with 8 bases left in between. CDR3 length: 12 amino acids. Germline V gene data show CDR1 as SQVTM and CDR2 as ANQGSEA.

This sequence joins TRBV2 and TRBJ2-1, with TRBD2 identical over 7 bases. V dropped 6 bases and J dropped 0; count of bases not matched to a gene: 5. Germline CDR1 reads SNHLY; CDR2 reads FYNNEI. This CDR3 contains 15 residues. The DNA of the CDR3 is TGTGCCAGCAGGGGAAGCGGGGCCTCCTACAATGAGCAGTTCTTC. Translation gives CASRGSGASYNEQFF.

The CDR3 is CASSLGSSYEQYF. CDR3 bases: TGTGCCAGCAGCTTAGGGTCAAGCTACGAGCAGTACTTC. This chain uses TRBV11-2 with TRBJ2-7; D is unclear. V was trimmed by 1 base and J by 3 bases, leaving 7 bases between them. The CDR3 sequence is 13 residues long. Germline V gives CDR1 SGHAT, CDR2 FQNNGV. The full variable domain, completed using reference TRBV11-2 and TRBJ2-7, is EAGVAQSPRYKIIEKRQSVAFWCNPISGHATLYWYQQILGQGPKLLIQFQNNGVVDDSQLPKDRFSAERLKGVDSTLKIQPAKLEDSAVYLCASSLGSSYEQYFGPGTRLTVT.

CDR3 residues: CASSLGGSGDTDTQYF. The CDR3, as DNA: TGTGCCAGCAGCTTAGGGGGTAGCGGGGACACAGATACGCAGTATTTT. V usage is TRBV7-3 and J usage is TRBJ2-3; 8 bases match TRBD2. The CDR3 has 16 residues. V shed 2 bases and J 2 bases; nucleotides not matched to a gene: 6. Germline V gives CDR1 SGHTA, CDR2 FQGTGA.

V and J are TRBV5-1 and TRBJ2-7; D ambiguous. Trimming removed 3 bases from V and 4 bases from J, with 14 bases in between. Per germline, CDR1 SGHRS and CDR2 YFSETQ. There are 14 residues in the CDR3. The CDR3 here is CASSSLGPTYEQYF. Here the CDR3 DNA reads TGCGCCAGCAGCTCCCTGGGTCCGACTTACGAGCAGTACTTC.

Only one count was recorded for this clone. The J gene is TRBJ1-3, the V gene TRBV5-6; a possible D gene is TRBD1 (5 bases). Trimming pared 3 bases from V and 4 bases from J, leaving 11 bases between. CDR3 length: 14 residues. Looked up from germline, CDR1 is SGHDT and CDR2 is YYEEEE. Here the CDR3 reads CASSWGVAGNTIYF. CDR3 nucleotides: TGTGCCAGCAGCTGGGGGGTGGCCGGAAACACCATATATTTT.

The rearrangement joins TRBV7-9 to TRBJ1-2; D uncertain. V lost 1 base to trimming and J lost 7 bases, with 10 bases between them. The germline V gene has CDR1 SEHNR and CDR2 FQNEAQ (reference sequence). This CDR3 has 13 amino acids. CDR3 coding DNA: TGTGCCAGCAGCTTAGTAGCGGAGGCTGGCTACACCTTC. It translates to CASSLVAEAGYTF.

J is TRBJ1-4 and V is TRBV27, with unresolved D. With 0 bases removed from V and 2 bases from J, the gap between germline ends came to 10 bases. The CDR3 has 16 amino acids. From germline, CDR1 is MNHEY and CDR2 SMNVEV (reference sequence). The CDR3 loop is CASSLSVQQTNEKLFF. CDR3 coding DNA: TGTGCCAGCAGTTTATCGGTCCAACAGACTAATGAAAAACTGTTTTTT.

J is TRBJ2-2 and V is TRBV5-4; D remains unclear. The CDR3 runs 12 residues. Germline CDR1 is SGHNT and CDR2 is YYREEE (reference sequence). The V end lost 2 bases, the J end lost 4 bases, and 3 bases lay between the germline ends. The CDR3 loop reads CASSFLTGELFF. CDR3 nucleotide sequence: TGTGCCAGCAGCTTCCTCACCGGGGAGCTGTTTTTT.

This chain connects TRBV25-1 to TRBJ1-4; 7 positions match TRBD1. Losses at the gene ends were 2 bases for V and 10 bases for J; bases not matched to a gene: 7. CDR1 and CDR2 (germline): MGHDK, SYGVNS. The CDR3 contains 14 residues. For the CDR3, the DNA is TGTGCCAGCAGTGAAGTTGGGACAGCGGGAAAACTGTTTTTT. It yields the protein CASSEVGTAGKLFF.